These 31 T cell receptor beta chains were all obtained from the same sample, sequenced in a study of T-cell memory formation after mild COVID-19. TCRdb reprocessed the 5' RACE reads via MiXCR and lists one record per CDR3 protein. This sample carries fewer than 300,000 distinct CDR3 sequences, over 15% of them seen once, and the ten largest clones take roughly 21%. Sequencing used PBMCs or a T cell subset sorted from them (not recorded which). The receptor source for this set is a man aged 18 to 30 who had mild COVID-19 (a few samples of this study predate the infection). Cell type and time point are not known.

This clonotype was seen a few times. The genes are TRBV20-1 and TRBJ2-7, with TRBD1 matching 7 bases. Germline CDR1 is DFQATT and CDR2 is SNEGSKA (reference sequence). The CDR3 contains 14 residues. Trimming removed 1 base from V and 4 bases from J; junction bases left unmatched: 7. In DNA, the CDR3 is TGCAGTGCTAGAGGTCGACAGGGAGCTTACGAGCAGTACGTC. This translates into CSARGRQGAYEQYV.

This clonotype was picked up a small number of times. This chain links TRBV4-1 with TRBJ1-2, with a weak D call TRBD1 (5 bases). The V end was cut by 2 bases, the J end by 8 bases, with 12 bases between. Germline V gene data show CDR1 as MGHRA and CDR2 as YSYEKL. The CDR3 contains 13 residues. CDR3 sequence (DNA): TGCGCCAGCAGCCAACCCCTGGGGGTCGGCTACACCTTC. This encodes CASSQPLGVGYTF.

The chain links TRBV6-5 to TRBJ1-6; D might be TRBD1 (6 bases). Germline V gives CDR1 MNHEY, CDR2 SVGAGI. This CDR3 is built from 13 residues. The V and J ends lost 4 bases and 9 bases respectively, with 10 bases between them. CDR3 bases: TGTGCCAGCAGTTCAGGGGTTGCTTCACCCCTCCACTTT. Translation gives CASSSGVASPLHF.

V is TRBV12-3 or TRBV12-4 and J is TRBJ1-1; possibly TRBD1 for D (5 bases). V was trimmed by 9 bases and J by 6 bases, leaving 17 bases between them. The CDR3 covers 13 residues. The CDR3 DNA follows: TGTGCCAGTTCCCGGCAGGGTAGGTCTGAAGCTTTCTTT. The encoded protein is CASSRQGRSEAFF.

This clonotype occurred a few times. The chain employs TRBV7-2 and TRBJ2-1; D remains ambiguous. The CDR3 runs to 17 residues. V was clipped by 3 bases and J by 3 bases, with 18 bases between them. Germline CDR1 SGHTA, CDR2 FQGNSA. The CDR3 DNA sequence: TGTGCCAGCAGCTTTGGCCTTCACTCGAGATACTACAATGAGCAGTTCTTC. Protein product: CASSFGLHSRYYNEQFF. The full variable domain, in which reference TRBV7-2 and TRBJ2-1 provide the parts outside the CDR3, is GAGVSQSPSNKVTEKGKDVELRCDPISGHTALYWYRQSLGQGLEFLIYFQGNSAPDKSGLPSDRFSAERTGGSVSTLTIQRTQQEDSAVYLCASSFGLHSRYYNEQFFGPGTRLTVL.

This clonotype was counted between two and nine times. The CDR3 protein is CASSSREKNRVEDTQYF. The CDR3 region has the DNA TGTGCCAGCAGCTCCCGGGAAAAGAACAGGGTCGAAGATACGCAGTATTTT. The chain joins TRBV7-9 to TRBJ2-3; tentative D call: TRBD1 (6 bases). Germline V gene lookup returns CDR1 SEHNR and CDR2 FQNEAQ (reference sequence). The V gene lost 4 bases and the J gene lost 5 bases, with 22 bases spanning the gap. There are 17 residues in the CDR3.

There are a few counts of this clonotype. V usage is TRBV27 and J usage is TRBJ2-1; 7 bases fit TRBD2. Germline V gene data show CDR1 as MNHEY and CDR2 as SMNVEV (reference sequence). The ends lost 6 bases at V and 2 bases at J; junction bases unmatched: 7. The CDR3 length is 15 residues. For the CDR3, the DNA is TGTGCCAGCAGCTCCGTCGGGGGGACCTACAATGAGCAGTTCTTC. This sequence encodes CASSSVGGTYNEQFF.

This clonotype was found a few times. At one of its ends the junction is not consistent with the germline gene, which may arise from a read error. The chain joins TRBV24-1 to TRBJ2-2; D is ambiguous. The CDR3 is 14 amino acids. In germline, CDR1 is KGHDR, CDR2 SFDVKD. CDR3 DNA sequence: TGTGCCACCAGTGATCCGCCCGGCACCGGGCAGCTGTTTTTT. Protein: CATSDPPGTGQLFF.

This clonotype was seen ten or more times. The chain joins TRBV2 to TRBJ2-5; D ambiguous. Trimming took 0 bases from V and 5 from J, leaving 4 bases between them. The CDR3 covers 12 residues. CDR1 is SNHLY, CDR2 FYNNEI, per germline. For the CDR3, the DNA is TGTGCCAGCAGTGAAGCGGGGGAGACCCAGTACTTC. It yields the protein CASSEAGETQYF.

This clonotype was detected many times. CDR3 amino acids: CAISAGDGQETQYF. In nucleotides, the CDR3 is TGTGCCATCAGTGCAGGGGACGGCCAAGAGACCCAGTACTTC. This rearrangement joins TRBV10-3 to TRBJ2-5, with D possibly matching TRBD1 (6 bases). V was cut by 4 bases and J by 1 base, with 10 bases left in between. The germline CDR1 and CDR2 sequences are ENHRY and SYGVKD. The CDR3 has 14 residues.

J is TRBJ2-7 and V is TRBV24-1; D might be TRBD1 or TRBD2, each matching 5 bases. The CDR3 sequence is 15 residues long. The germline gives CDR1 KGHDR, CDR2 SFDVKD. V dropped 6 bases and J dropped 6 bases, with 20 bases sitting between them. CDR3 bases: TGTGCCACCAGTTGTCTCGGGGCCCTCCTACGCGAGCAGTACTTC. Amino acid sequence: CATSCLGALLREQYF.

V is TRBV25-1 and J is TRBJ1-5; D is unclear. Germline values: CDR1 MGHDK, CDR2 SYGVNS. The CDR3 has 16 amino acids. V shed 3 bases and J shed 3 bases, with 15 bases lying between them. The CDR3 here is CASSDTDQASNQPQHF. Written as DNA, the CDR3 is TGTGCCAGCAGTGATACCGATCAGGCCTCCAATCAGCCCCAGCATTTT. The full variable domain, completed using reference TRBV25-1 and TRBJ1-5, is EADIYQTPRYLVIGTGKKITLECSQTMGHDKMYWYQQDPGMELHLIHYSYGVNSTEKGDLSSESTVSRIRTEHFPLTLESARPSHTSQYLCASSDTDQASNQPQHFGDGTRLSIL.

This clonotype was seen ten or more times. The rearrangement links TRBV7-3 to TRBJ2-3; D is perhaps TRBD1 or TRBD2 (5 bases each). This CDR3 region has 15 residues. V gave up 3 bases and J gave up 6 bases, with 16 bases separating them. Germline loops: CDR1 SGHTA, CDR2 FQGTGA. This CDR3 reads CASSFGGFRKDTQYF. CDR3 nucleotide sequence: TGTGCCAGCAGCTTTGGGGGTTTTAGAAAGGATACGCAGTATTTT.

This clonotype was found a few times. The rearrangement links TRBV4-1 to TRBJ2-5; tentative D call: TRBD1 (5 bases). Germline V gene sequence: CDR1 MGHRA, CDR2 YSYEKL. The CDR3 runs 15 residues. The germline V and J ends were trimmed by 3 bases and 7 bases, with 18 bases remaining between them. As DNA, the CDR3 is TGCGCCAGCAGCCAGATCAGGGTAGGGGCTAGGACCCAGTACTTC. It is translated as CASSQIRVGARTQYF.

The chain couples TRBV2 to TRBJ2-3; TRBD2 matches at 13 bases. Looked up from germline, CDR1 is SNHLY and CDR2 is FYNNEI. Trimming at V came to 5 bases and at J to 5 bases, leaving 10 bases not matched to a gene. This CDR3 has 17 amino acids. The CDR3 loop reads CASSLGLAGVGRDTQYF. The CDR3 DNA reads TGTGCCAGCAGTCTCGGACTAGCGGGGGTCGGTAGAGATACGCAGTATTTT.

The chain joins TRBV11-2 to TRBJ1-5; D unresolved. Germline V gene lookup returns CDR1 SGHAT and CDR2 FQNNGV. The V end was cut by 0 bases, the J end by 10 bases, with 13 bases between. This CDR3 is built from 14 residues. The CDR3 region is CASSLDTGNAPQHF. In DNA form, the CDR3 reads TGTGCCAGCAGCTTAGACACCGGGAATGCTCCCCAGCATTTT.

The chain combines TRBV15 with TRBJ2-5; 7 positions agree with TRBD2. The trim removed 5 bases at V and 0 bases at J, leaving 9 bases unmatched. CDR1 LNHNV and CDR2 YYDKDF come from the germline V gene (reference sequence). CDR3 size: 16 residues. The DNA of the CDR3 is TGTGCCACCAGCCGGGCCCTGGGAGGGTACCAAGAGACCCAGTACTTC. This codes for CATSRALGGYQETQYF.

This chain connects TRBV7-3 to TRBJ2-2, with 9 bases that match TRBD2. V lost 6 bases, J lost 6 bases, and 11 bases stayed unmatched. CDR3 length: 16 residues. The germline CDR1 and CDR2 sequences are SGHTA and FQGTGA. The CDR3 spells CASRPPGLAVAGELFF. The DNA for the CDR3 is TGTGCCAGCAGGCCACCGGGACTAGCTGTCGCCGGGGAGCTGTTTTTT.

This chain links TRBV7-9 with TRBJ1-4, with 11 bases aligning to TRBD1. The CDR3 runs to 17 residues. Germline values: CDR1 SEHNR, CDR2 FQNEAQ (reference sequence). Trimming removed 7 bases from V and 2 bases from J; junction bases left unmatched: 9. CDR3 coding DNA: TGTGCCAGCACCTTCGGACAGGGGGCTGTCACTAATGAAAAACTGTTTTTT. It codes for CASTFGQGAVTNEKLFF.

A note on this clonotype: One end of the junction fails to match germline, which may point to a read error. The chain combines TRBV10-1 with TRBJ1-1; D is ambiguous. The CDR3 is made up of 13 amino acids. Germline V gene lookup returns CDR1 WNHNN and CDR2 SYGVQD (reference sequence). The CDR3 DNA reads as TGCGCCAGCAGTGGACAAGTGAACGCTGAAGCTTTCTTT. This codes for CASSGQVNAEAFF.

Worth noting for this clonotype: The junction departs from germline at one end; a sequencing error may be responsible. The J gene is TRBJ1-3, the V gene TRBV7-9; D call uncertain. The CDR3 is 15 residues long. Looked up from germline, CDR1 is SEHNR and CDR2 is FQNEAQ (reference sequence). CDR3 amino acids: CASSWWSHGLNTYIF. CDR3 nucleotides: TGTGCCAGCAGCTGGTGGTCCCACGGGTTGAACACATATATTTTT.

This clonotype was seen only once. CDR3 sequence (DNA): TGCAGTGCTCGAACCGGGACAGGGGGCTATGGCTACACCTTC. Protein: CSARTGTGGYGYTF. This rearrangement joins TRBV20-1 to TRBJ1-2; 11 bases agree with TRBD1. Germline V gene lookup returns CDR1 DFQATT and CDR2 SNEGSKA (reference sequence). The CDR3 is made up of 14 amino acids. V gave up 5 bases and J gave up 4 bases; unmatched junction bases: 6.

In this sample, this clonotype turned up many times. The chain recombines TRBV5-1 with TRBJ2-7; D perhaps matches TRBD2 (7 bases). This CDR3 comprises 15 residues. V was shortened by 0 bases and J by 0 bases, with 10 bases between the two germline ends. From germline, CDR1 is SGHRS and CDR2 YFSETQ. CDR3 in DNA: TGCGCCAGCAGCTTGGGGGGGGGCGCCTCCTACGAGCAGTACGTC. It translates to CASSLGGGASYEQYV.

This clonotype has more than one count but fewer than ten. This chain joins TRBV4-1 and TRBJ2-1, with TRBD2 matching over 8 bases. CDR3 length: 13 residues. With 6 bases clipped from V and 8 bases from J, the junction kept 6 bases outside the gene matches. Per germline, CDR1 MGHRA and CDR2 YSYEKL. CDR3 nucleotide sequence: TGCGCCAGCAGTTTACGGGGGGGCGATGAGCAGTTCTTC. Encoded protein: CASSLRGGDEQFF.

This clonotype was recorded only once. CDR3 residues: CASSPTHASGINNEQFF. CDR3 coding DNA: TGTGCCAGCAGCCCCACCCACGCTAGCGGGATCAACAATGAGCAGTTCTTC. The chain joins TRBV7-2 to TRBJ2-1, with TRBD2 matching 9 bases. CDR3 length equals 17 residues. Germline CDR1 is SGHTA and CDR2 is FQGNSA. Unmatched junction bases numbered 13, after V lost 5 bases and J lost 5 bases. Combining the CDR3 with reference TRBV7-2 and TRBJ2-1 gives the whole variable domain GAGVSQSPSNKVTEKGKDVELRCDPISGHTALYWYRQSLGQGLEFLIYFQGNSAPDKSGLPSDRFSAERTGGSVSTLTIQRTQQEDSAVYLCASSPTHASGINNEQFFGPGTRLTVL.

The V call is TRBV12-3 or TRBV12-4, the J call TRBJ2-7; D is possibly TRBD2 (6 bases). Trimming removed 3 bases at V and 6 bases at J, with 9 bases between. The CDR3 sequence is 12 residues long. The CDR3 is CASSFLGGEQYV. Written as DNA, the CDR3 is TGTGCCAGCAGTTTCCTGGGAGGCGAGCAGTACGTC.

The chain recombines TRBV6-1 with TRBJ1-6, with a tentative D call TRBD1 (5 bases). Germline values: CDR1 MNHNS, CDR2 SASEGT. The CDR3 length is 18 residues. V dropped 10 bases and J dropped 7 bases, with 29 bases sitting between them. In DNA, the CDR3 is TGTGCCACCGATCACCGCCCCGGACACTGGGGCTCCAATTCACCCCTCCACTTT. Protein product: CATDHRPGHWGSNSPLHF.

There are many counts of this clonotype. The chain employs TRBV5-1 and TRBJ2-1, with 13 bases matching TRBD2. V was clipped by 2 bases and J by 6 bases; unmatched bases: 2. Germline values: CDR1 SGHRS, CDR2 YFSETQ. This CDR3 is built from 15 residues. This chain's CDR3 is CASSLGTSGTNEQFF. Written as DNA, the CDR3 is TGCGCCAGCAGCTTAGGGACTAGCGGGACCAATGAGCAGTTCTTC.

This clonotype was counted a few times. The chain has TRBV14 and TRBJ1-1, with D unresolved. The CDR3 runs 13 residues. The V and J ends lost 2 bases and 0 bases respectively, with 4 bases between them. Germline V gene data show CDR1 as SGHDN and CDR2 as FVKESK. CDR3 region: CASSQYMNTEAFF. As DNA, the CDR3 is TGTGCCAGCAGCCAATACATGAACACTGAAGCTTTCTTT.

V is TRBV7-9 and J is TRBJ1-1; TRBD1 matches 10 bases. V was clipped by 4 bases and J by 5 bases; unmatched bases: 7. CDR3 length: 15 residues. Per the germline V gene, CDR1 is SEHNR and CDR2 is FQNEAQ (reference sequence). The CDR3 loop is CASSSDRGGRTEAFF. CDR3 nucleotides: TGTGCCAGCAGCTCGGACAGGGGGGGGAGGACTGAAGCTTTCTTT.

This clonotype turned up a few times. The chain links TRBV28 to TRBJ2-5; 7 bases are shared with TRBD1. V was clipped by 3 bases and J by 0 bases; unmatched bases: 7. Germline V gene lookup returns CDR1 MDHEN and CDR2 SYDVKM. The CDR3 runs 16 residues. The CDR3 DNA sequence: TGTGCCAGCAGTTTTTGGGAGACAGGGTACCAAGAGACCCAGTACTTC. It is translated as CASSFWETGYQETQYF.